This T cell receptor (beta chain) is drawn from a study of Graves' ophthalmopathy and Graves' hyperthyroidism. The authors amplified TCR beta CDR3 regions from RNA transcripts. An opening RT-PCR round employed HTBI primers and preceded a second-round multiplex PCR. From the multiplex PCR reads, TCRdb called clonotypes with MiXCR, one entry per CDR3 protein. The sample has approximately 700,000 distinct CDR3 sequences; roughly 40% are singletons. Each donor who had ophthalmopathy showed moderate-to-severe activity, a CAS of ≥3, a NOSPECS of ≥4, and a duration under 3 months. Patients with other autoimmune diseases, uncontrolled infections, pregnancy or lactation were excluded. This clonotype was detected ten times or more. This CDR3 has 14 amino acids. In germline, CDR1 is SGHRS, CDR2 YFSETQ. The trim removed 4 bases at V and 5 bases at J, leaving 3 bases unmatched.

Source material: peripheral blood. The chain carries TRBV5-1 and TRBJ1-6; 7 bases fit TRBD1. This sequence originates from an adult man with Graves' ophthalmopathy. CDR3 bases: TGCGCCAGCAGCGGGGACAGAAATAATTCACCCCTCCACTTT. This gives the protein CASSGDRNNSPLHF.